The source of this T cell receptor beta chain is a study of STAT5B mutations in CD4+ large granular lymphocyte leukemia. Looking at the study overall: Among healthy controls, a particular HLA allele went with more CDR3 'QG' motifs. Study-wide points: The CD4+ versus CD8+ T-LGLL clonality difference may reflect limited sample size.

This CDR3 spans 14 amino acids. V was pared by 3 bases and J by 3 bases, with 12 bases between. From germline, CDR1 is MNHNS and CDR2 SASEGT. Comment on this clone: The antigen remains undetermined.

Authors' processing steps: Productive clonotypes were detectable down to 2.59 x 10-5 frequency. Here immunoSEQ multiplex PCR was the method, and the copy in TCRdb shows in-frame clones only, minus some. Clone size and V and J calls were adopted from that table, with D and trimming inferred from the DNA. This table has 30,000 to 40,000 clones, 70% to 80% appearing once. The receptor was derived from a human donor in good health. V gene TRBV6-1 combines with J gene TRBJ2-7; no clear D. Sequencing input: CD4+ T cells from blood buffy coats. CDR3 DNA sequence: TGTGCCAGCAGTGAGATCGCCTGGGGCTACGAGCAGTACTTC. This codes for CASSEIAWGYEQYF.